What follows are 5 T cell receptor beta chains derived from one specimen sequenced in a study of blood T cell repertoires in COVID-19. TCRdb's copy holds only in-frame clones and misses some; the assay was immunoSEQ multiplex PCR. The top ten hold around 2% of the sample, which has about 280,000 clones, under 90% seen once. The sequencing sample was made of peripheral blood. The source of these receptors is a middle-aged man with acute or convalescent COVID-19.

The chain carries TRBV5-8 and TRBJ2-7; 10 positions match TRBD1. There are 16 residues in the CDR3. V shed 3 bases and J 3 bases; nucleotides not matched to a gene: 9. CDR1 is SGHTS and CDR2 is YDEGEE in the germline V gene. The CDR3 DNA sequence: TGTGCCAGCAGCTCCCCGGGACAGGGGATAGGCTACGAGCAGTACTTC. This sequence encodes CASSSPGQGIGYEQYF. Variable domain in full (rest from reference TRBV5-8 and TRBJ2-7): EAGVTQSPTHLIKTRGQQATLRCSPISGHTSVYWYQQALGLGLQFLLWYDEGEERNRGNFPPRFSGRQFPNYSSELNVNALELEDSALYLCASSSPGQGIGYEQYFGPGTRLTVT.

V usage is TRBV3-1 (or the pseudogene TRBV3-2) and J usage is TRBJ2-5; 7 nucleotides line up with TRBD1. The CDR3 is 15 residues long. Germline CDR1 LGHDT, CDR2 YNNKEL (reference sequence). J lost 3 bases, V lost 4 bases, and 8 bases had no gene match. CDR3: CASSPRGQIEETQYF. Written as DNA, the CDR3 is TGTGCCAGCAGCCCCCGGGGACAGATAGAAGAGACCCAGTACTTC.

This chain connects TRBV12-5 to TRBJ1-2; weak D call: TRBD1 (6 bases). Germline lookup yields CDR1 LGHNT and CDR2 FRNRAP. The CDR3 spans 14 residues. Deletions cut 3 bases from V and 3 bases from J, with 11 bases between. The DNA of the CDR3 is TGTGCTAGTGGTTTTCAGGGGTCGGACTATGGCTACACCTTC. It is translated as CASGFQGSDYGYTF. Full variable domain (missing parts from reference TRBV12-5 and TRBJ1-2): DARVTQTPRHKVTEMGQEVTMRCQPILGHNTVFWYRQTMMQGLELLAYFRNRAPLDDSGMPKDRFSAEMPDATLATLKIQPSEPRDSAVYFCASGFQGSDYGYTFGSGTRLTVV.

The chain uses TRBV12-3 or TRBV12-4 and TRBJ1-5; D possibly corresponds to TRBD1 (6 bases). The CDR3 has 12 residues. Trimming removed 5 bases at V and 7 bases at J, with 9 bases between. CDR3 in amino acids: CASSVQGQPQHF. The CDR3 DNA sequence: TGTGCCAGCAGTGTACAGGGCCAGCCCCAGCATTTT.

For this clone: The sample has other DNA sequences that encode this CDR3 too. The gene calls are TRBV12-3 or TRBV12-4 and TRBJ1-2, with 7 bases that match TRBD1. V gave up 6 bases and J gave up 5 bases; unmatched junction bases: 6. The CDR3 is made up of 13 amino acids. DNA for the CDR3: TGTGCCAGCAGCCCAGGGACAGTTTATGGCTACACCTTC. This encodes CASSPGTVYGYTF.